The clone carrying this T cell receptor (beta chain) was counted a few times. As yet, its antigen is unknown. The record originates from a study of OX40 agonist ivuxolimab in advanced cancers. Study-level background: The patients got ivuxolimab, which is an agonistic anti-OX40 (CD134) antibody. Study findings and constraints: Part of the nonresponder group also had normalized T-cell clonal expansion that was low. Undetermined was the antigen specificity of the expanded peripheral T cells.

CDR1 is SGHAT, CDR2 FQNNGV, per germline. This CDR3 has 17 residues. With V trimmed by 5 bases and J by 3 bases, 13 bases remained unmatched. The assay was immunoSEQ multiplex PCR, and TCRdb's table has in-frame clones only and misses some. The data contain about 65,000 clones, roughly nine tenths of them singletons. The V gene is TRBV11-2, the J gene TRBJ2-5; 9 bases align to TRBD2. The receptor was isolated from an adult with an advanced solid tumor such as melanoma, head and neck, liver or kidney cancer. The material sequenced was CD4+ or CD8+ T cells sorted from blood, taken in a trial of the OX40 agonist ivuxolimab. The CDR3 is CASSPGGLAGKKETQYF. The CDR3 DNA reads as TGTGCCAGCAGCCCAGGGGGTCTAGCGGGGAAAAAAGAGACCCAGTACTTC.